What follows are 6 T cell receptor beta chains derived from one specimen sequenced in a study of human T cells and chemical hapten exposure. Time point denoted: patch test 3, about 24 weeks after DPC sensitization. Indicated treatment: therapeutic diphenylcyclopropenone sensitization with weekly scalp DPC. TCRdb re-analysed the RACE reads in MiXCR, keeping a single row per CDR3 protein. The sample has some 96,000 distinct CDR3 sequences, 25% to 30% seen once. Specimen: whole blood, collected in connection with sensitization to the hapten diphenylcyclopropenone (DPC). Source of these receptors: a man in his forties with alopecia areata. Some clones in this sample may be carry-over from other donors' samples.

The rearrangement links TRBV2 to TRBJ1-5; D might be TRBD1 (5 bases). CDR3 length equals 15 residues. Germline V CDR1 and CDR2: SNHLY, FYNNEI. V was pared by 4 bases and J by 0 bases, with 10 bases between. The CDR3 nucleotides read TGTGCCAGCAGTGCCGACAGCTCTAGCAATCAGCCCCAGCATTTT. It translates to CASSADSSSNQPQHF.

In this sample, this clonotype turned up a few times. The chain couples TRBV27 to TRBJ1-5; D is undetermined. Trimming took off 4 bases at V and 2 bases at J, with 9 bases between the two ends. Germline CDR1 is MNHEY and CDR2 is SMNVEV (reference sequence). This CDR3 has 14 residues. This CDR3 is CASSSSVRNQPQHF. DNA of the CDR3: TGTGCCAGCAGTTCTTCTGTCCGCAATCAGCCCCAGCATTTT.

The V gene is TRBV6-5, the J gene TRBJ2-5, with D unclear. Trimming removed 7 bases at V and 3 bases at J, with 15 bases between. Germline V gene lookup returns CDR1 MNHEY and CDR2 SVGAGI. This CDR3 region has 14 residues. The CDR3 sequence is CASTTREGKETQYF. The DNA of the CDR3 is TGTGCCAGCACCACACGAGAAGGAAAAGAGACCCAGTACTTC.

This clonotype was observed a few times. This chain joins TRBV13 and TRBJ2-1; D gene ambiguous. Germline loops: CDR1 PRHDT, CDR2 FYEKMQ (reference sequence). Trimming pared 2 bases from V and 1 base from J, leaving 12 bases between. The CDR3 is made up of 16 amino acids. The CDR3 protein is CASSLHPESSYNEQFF. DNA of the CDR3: TGTGCCAGCAGCTTACACCCGGAGAGTTCCTACAATGAGCAGTTCTTC.

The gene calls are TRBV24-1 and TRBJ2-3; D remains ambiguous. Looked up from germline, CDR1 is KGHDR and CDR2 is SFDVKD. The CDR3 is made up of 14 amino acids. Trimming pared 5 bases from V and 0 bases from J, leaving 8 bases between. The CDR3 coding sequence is TGTGCCACCAGTGCCGACGGAAGCACAGATACGCAGTATTTT. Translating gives CATSADGSTDTQYF.

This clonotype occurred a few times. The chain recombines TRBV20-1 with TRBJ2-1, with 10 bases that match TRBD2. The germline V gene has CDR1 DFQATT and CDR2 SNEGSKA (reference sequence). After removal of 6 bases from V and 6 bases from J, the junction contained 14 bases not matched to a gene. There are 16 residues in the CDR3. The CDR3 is CSAPTQPAGGLNEQFF. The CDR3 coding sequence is TGCAGTGCCCCAACTCAACCAGCGGGAGGGCTCAATGAGCAGTTCTTC.